This T cell receptor beta chain was recorded in a study of blood T cell repertoires in COVID-19. In the study overall: Material from acute and convalescent COVID-19 was sourced from the United States, Italy and Spain. In each case, the material was cDNA or gDNA derived from T cells, B-cell-depleted T cells, or PBMCs.

Authors' processing steps: Amplification from reference gene primers served as the basis for estimated nucleated cell counts. The assay was immunoSEQ multiplex PCR, and TCRdb's table has in-frame clones only and misses some. The V and J calls and the clone size are those of that table, but D and trimming were determined from the DNA. The profile shows under 95,000 clones, 87% of them singletons. CDR3 size: 13 residues. Per germline, CDR1 LNHNV and CDR2 YYDKDF (reference sequence). Trimming left V 6 bases short and J 2 bases short, with 11 bases between. The genes are TRBV15 and TRBJ2-7; a possible D gene is TRBD2 (5 bases). Sequencing was done on a sample of peripheral blood. This receptor was identified in a human donor with acute or convalescent COVID-19. The donor label of this sample is uncertain. Written as DNA, the CDR3 is TGTGCCACCAGAGAGGGCAGCGCCTACGAGCAGTACTTC. Translation gives CATREGSAYEQYF.